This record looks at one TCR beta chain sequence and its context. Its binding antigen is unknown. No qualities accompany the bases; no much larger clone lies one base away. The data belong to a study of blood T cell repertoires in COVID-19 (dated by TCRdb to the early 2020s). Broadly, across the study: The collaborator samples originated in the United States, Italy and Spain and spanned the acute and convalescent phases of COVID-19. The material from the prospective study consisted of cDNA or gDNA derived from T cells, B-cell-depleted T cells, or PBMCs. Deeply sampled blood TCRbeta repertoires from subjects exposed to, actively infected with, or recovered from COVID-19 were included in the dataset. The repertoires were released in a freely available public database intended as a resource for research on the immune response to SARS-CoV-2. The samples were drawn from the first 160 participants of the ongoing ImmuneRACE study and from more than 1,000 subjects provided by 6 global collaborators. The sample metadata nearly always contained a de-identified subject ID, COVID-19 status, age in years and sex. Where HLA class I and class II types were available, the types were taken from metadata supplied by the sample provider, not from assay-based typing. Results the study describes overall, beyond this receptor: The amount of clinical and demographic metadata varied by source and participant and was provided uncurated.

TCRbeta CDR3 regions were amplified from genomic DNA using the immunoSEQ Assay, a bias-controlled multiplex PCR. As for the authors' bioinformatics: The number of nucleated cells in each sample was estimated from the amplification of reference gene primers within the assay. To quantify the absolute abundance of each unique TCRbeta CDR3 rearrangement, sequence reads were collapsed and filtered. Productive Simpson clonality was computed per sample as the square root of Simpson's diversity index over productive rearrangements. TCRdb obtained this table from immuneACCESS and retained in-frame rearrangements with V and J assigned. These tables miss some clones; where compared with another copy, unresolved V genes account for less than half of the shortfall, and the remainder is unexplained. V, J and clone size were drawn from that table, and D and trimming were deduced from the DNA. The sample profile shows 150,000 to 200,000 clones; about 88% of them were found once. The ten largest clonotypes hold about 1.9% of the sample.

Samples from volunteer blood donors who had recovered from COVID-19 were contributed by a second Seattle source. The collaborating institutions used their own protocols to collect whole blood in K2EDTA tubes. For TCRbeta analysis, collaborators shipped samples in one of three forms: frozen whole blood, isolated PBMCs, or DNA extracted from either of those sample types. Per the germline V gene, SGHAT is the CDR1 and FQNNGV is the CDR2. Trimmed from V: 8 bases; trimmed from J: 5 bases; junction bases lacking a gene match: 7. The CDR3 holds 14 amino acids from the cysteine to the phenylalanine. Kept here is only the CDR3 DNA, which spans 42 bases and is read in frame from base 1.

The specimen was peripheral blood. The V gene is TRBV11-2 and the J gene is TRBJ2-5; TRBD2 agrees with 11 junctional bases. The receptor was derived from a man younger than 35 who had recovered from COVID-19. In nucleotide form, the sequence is TGTGCCAGCGACTCACTAGCGGGAGAGGAGACCCAGTACTTC. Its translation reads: CASDSLAGEETQYF.